The T cell receptor beta chain under discussion was sequenced for a study of blood T cells in healthy people across ages. This CDR3 region has 16 residues. V lost 0 bases to trimming and J lost 4 bases, with 12 bases between them. Germline CDR1 reads SGHVS; CDR2 reads FQNEAQ. Then a second PCR, running about 6 to 12 cycles, was carried out with a sample-barcoded 5' primer and a J-beta primer mix. TCRdb called the 5' RACE reads again in MiXCR, with one record for every CDR3 protein. Among 550,000 to 700,000 distinct CDR3 sequences, approximately 30% were seen once, and the ten largest hold approximately 17%. This clonotype was counted between two and nine times.

The source of this sequence is a woman in her 70s in good health. V gene TRBV7-8 combines with J gene TRBJ2-2; possibly TRBD1 for D (5 bases). The specimen was blood. CDR3 sequence (DNA): TGTGCCAGCAGCTTAGCGCCTGGGGCCGGCACCGGGGAGCTGTTTTTT. Protein sequence: CASSLAPGAGTGELFF.